This TCR beta chain appears in the sequencing data of a study of siplizumab effects on memory and regulatory T cells. General observations from the study: A significant reduction in alloreactive sequences traceable to unstimulated CD4+ memory cells was produced by siplizumab. The alloresponse seemed to draw substantially on naive T cells, which appeared more diverse than memory cells.

For this clone: The antigen is undetermined.

V was clipped by 2 bases and J by 4 bases; unmatched bases: 5. The CDR3 length is 15 residues. Germline CDR1 is SGHTA and CDR2 is FQGTGA. Libraries were prepared by immunoSEQ multiplex PCR; TCRdb keeps only in-frame clonotypes and omits some of them. Among about 87,000 clones listed, 70% to 90% were seen once. The receptor comes from a human donor in good health. The sequencing input was CD4+ T cells sorted from blood. The J gene is TRBJ2-5, the V gene TRBV7-3; TRBD2 matches at 9 bases. The CDR3 nucleotides read TGTGCCAGCAGCTTATCTAGCGGGATAGGAGAGACCCAGTACTTC. Protein sequence: CASSLSSGIGETQYF.